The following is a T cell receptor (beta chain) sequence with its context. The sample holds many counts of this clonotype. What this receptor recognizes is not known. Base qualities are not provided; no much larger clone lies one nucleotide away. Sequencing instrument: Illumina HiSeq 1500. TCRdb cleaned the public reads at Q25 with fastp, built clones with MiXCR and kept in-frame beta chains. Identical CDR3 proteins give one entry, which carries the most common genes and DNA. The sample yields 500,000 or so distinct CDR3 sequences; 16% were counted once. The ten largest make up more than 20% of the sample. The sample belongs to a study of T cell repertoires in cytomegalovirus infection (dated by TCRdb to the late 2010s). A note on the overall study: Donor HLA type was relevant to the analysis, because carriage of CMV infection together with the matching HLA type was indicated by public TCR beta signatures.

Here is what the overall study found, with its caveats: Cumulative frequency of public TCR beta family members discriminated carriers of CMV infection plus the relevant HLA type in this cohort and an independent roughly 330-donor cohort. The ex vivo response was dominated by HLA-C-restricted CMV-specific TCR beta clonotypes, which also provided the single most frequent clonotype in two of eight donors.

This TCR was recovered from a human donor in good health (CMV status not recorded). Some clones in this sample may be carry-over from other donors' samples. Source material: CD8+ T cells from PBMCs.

The CDR3 is CASSPLLAGGSYEQYF. The DNA sequence follows: TGTGCCAGCAGTCCTTTGCTAGCGGGAGGCTCCTACGAGCAGTACTTC. This chain joins TRBV28 to TRBJ2-7, and 11 junctional nucleotides match TRBD2. From V the trimming removes 5 bases and from J it removes 0 bases, while the gene matches leave 6 bases of the junction unaccounted for. CDR1 is given as MDHEN and CDR2 as SYDVKM, both from the germline V gene. The CDR3 spans 16 residues, from the cysteine through the phenylalanine. Only CDR3 DNA is held: 48 bases, read in frame from base 1. This CDR3, with the reference TRBV28 and TRBJ2-7 proteins standing in past its ends, gives the full variable domain DVKVTQSSRYLVKRTGEKVFLECVQDMDHENMFWYRQDPGLGLRLIYFSYDVKMKEKGDIPEGYSVSREKKERFSLILESASTNQTSMYLCASSPLLAGGSYEQYFGPGTRLTVT.